This T cell receptor beta chain was sequenced in a study of monozygotic twins with inflammatory bowel disease. Study-wide points: No difference in repertoire similarity was seen between concordant and discordant twins, possibly because power was limited. Compared with healthy twins, IBD patients shared fewer clonotypes with others, especially with disease activity. Separate T cell subtypes could not be resolved from one another.

Germline loops: CDR1 MNHEY, CDR2 SVGAGI. This CDR3 region has 16 residues. As concerns this clonotype: Its antigen is still unknown.

Used for each TCR library was roughly 3,300 ng of total RNA. After re-calling the 5' RACE reads, TCRdb lists one entry per CDR3 protein, DNA absent. This repertoire includes some 170,000 distinct CDR3 sequences. The chain employs TRBV6-5 and TRBJ1-1. Input material: blood. The source is a human donor with ulcerative colitis or Crohn's disease, or a healthy co-twin of an affected twin (not recorded which). The CDR3 sequence: CASSLDVEKMNTEAFF.